The 6 T cell receptor beta chains in this list originate from one sample, sequenced in a study of blood T cell repertoires in COVID-19. Method: immunoSEQ multiplex PCR; TCRdb's copy keeps in-frame clones and lacks some. The sample consists of approximately 160,000 clones, 85% to 95% of them appearing once. Specimen: peripheral blood. The receptors derive from a man aged 45-60 years with acute or convalescent COVID-19.

The chain is built from TRBV29-1 and TRBJ2-3; the D is unclear. The CDR3 totals 13 residues. V lost 7 bases and J lost 2, with 13 bases in between. CDR1 and CDR2 (germline): SQVTM, ANQGSEA. CDR3 amino acids: CSGSRSNTDTQYF. The CDR3, as DNA: TGCAGCGGGTCTAGGTCCAACACAGATACGCAGTATTTT.

The chain carries TRBV9 and TRBJ2-1, with TRBD2 matching over 11 bases. Germline V lookup: CDR1 SGDLS, CDR2 YYNGEE. J lost 7 bases, V lost 3 bases, and 9 bases had no gene match. This CDR3 contains 16 residues. For the CDR3, the DNA is TGTGCCAGCAGCGGCACCGGGACTAGCGGAAGAAATGAGCAGTTCTTC. Translating it yields CASSGTGTSGRNEQFF.

This chain joins TRBV4-3 and TRBJ2-2; TRBD2 agrees at 12 bases. The junction had 12 bases not matched to a gene; V was cut back by 4 bases and J by 0 bases. Germline V gene data show CDR1 as LGHNA and CDR2 as YSLEER. This CDR3 comprises 20 residues. The CDR3 region is CASSRNFLAGGFANTGELFF. CDR3 DNA sequence: TGCGCCAGCAGCCGGAATTTCCTAGCGGGGGGGTTCGCGAACACCGGGGAGCTGTTTTTT.

The genes are TRBV11-2 and TRBJ1-2; D is ambiguous. Germline V gene lookup returns CDR1 SGHAT and CDR2 FQNNGV. The CDR3 is made up of 13 amino acids. Deletions cut 3 bases from V and 5 bases from J, with 10 bases between. The CDR3 is CASSFGFPYGYTF. Written as DNA, the CDR3 is TGTGCCAGCAGCTTCGGGTTTCCGTATGGCTACACCTTC.

The chain is built from TRBV27 and TRBJ2-2, with TRBD1 as a possible D gene (6 bases). The germline gives CDR1 MNHEY, CDR2 SMNVEV (reference sequence). The CDR3 runs 13 residues. V shed 6 bases and J shed 6 bases, with 11 bases lying between them. This CDR3 reads CASRQQGPGELFF. The CDR3 nucleotides read TGTGCCAGCAGGCAACAGGGCCCCGGGGAGCTGTTTTTT.

This chain uses TRBV19 with TRBJ1-5, with D unclear. This CDR3 spans 14 amino acids. The V and J ends lost 3 bases and 3 bases respectively, with 9 bases between them. Germline CDR1 LNHDA, CDR2 SQIVND (reference sequence). The CDR3 spells CASSMAQNNQPQHF. CDR3 in DNA: TGTGCCAGTAGTATGGCTCAGAACAATCAGCCCCAGCATTTT.